The source of this TCR beta chain is a study of OX40 agonist ivuxolimab in advanced cancers. Study in general: Enrolled patients in dose escalation had cancers that were hepatocellular carcinoma, melanoma, renal cell or head and neck cancer. Patients with prior anti-PD-1, anti-PD-L1 or anti-CTLA-4 therapy were eligible; 40% had some. Points from the study as a whole: At 0.1 to 3.0 mg/kg, CD4+ and CD8+ blood T cells expanded clonally by week 6.

For this clone: Its antigen remains unidentified.

Autoimmune disease history or systemic immunosuppression excluded patients. V gave up 3 bases and J gave up 4 bases, with 12 bases separating them. CDR1 and CDR2 (germline): MGHRA, YSYEKL. The CDR3 contains 15 residues. Clones were sequenced by immunoSEQ multiplex PCR, and TCRdb holds only the in-frame ones, with some missing. The data hold around 46,000 clones, with around 88% observed a single time. The specimen was CD4+ or CD8+ T cells sorted from blood, collected in a trial of the OX40 agonist ivuxolimab. The TCR was taken from an adult with an advanced solid tumor such as melanoma, head and neck, liver or kidney cancer. The chain is built from TRBV4-1 and TRBJ2-2; TRBD2 might be the D (6 bases). In DNA, the CDR3 is TGCGCCAGCAGCCAGCTCCGGGACTCCACCGGGGAGCTGTTTTTT. As protein: CASSQLRDSTGELFF.